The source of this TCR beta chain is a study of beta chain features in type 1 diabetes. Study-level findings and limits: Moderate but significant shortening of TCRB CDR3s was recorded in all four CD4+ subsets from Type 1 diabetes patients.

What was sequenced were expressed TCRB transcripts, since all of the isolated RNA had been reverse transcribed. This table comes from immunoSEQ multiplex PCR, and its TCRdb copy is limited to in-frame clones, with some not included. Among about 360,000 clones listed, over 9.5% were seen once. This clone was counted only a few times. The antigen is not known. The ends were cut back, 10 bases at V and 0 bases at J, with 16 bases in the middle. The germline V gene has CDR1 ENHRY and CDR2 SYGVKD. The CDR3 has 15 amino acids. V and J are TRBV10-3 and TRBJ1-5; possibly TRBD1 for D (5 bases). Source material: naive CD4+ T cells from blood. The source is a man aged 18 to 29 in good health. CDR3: CATTGGGDSNQPQHF. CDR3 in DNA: TGTGCCACAACCGGGGGAGGGGATAGCAATCAGCCCCAGCATTTT.